The 6 T cell receptor beta chains below come from one sample, sequenced in a study of blood T cell repertoires in COVID-19. TCRdb's copy holds only in-frame clones and misses some; the assay was immunoSEQ multiplex PCR. The table has hundreds of thousands of clones, roughly nine tenths seen once. Material: peripheral blood. The receptors originated from a man aged 55-75 years with COVID-19, enrolled during active disease.

The chain joins TRBV6-1 to TRBJ1-3; TRBD1 might be the D (5 bases). The CDR3 sequence is 19 residues long. V lost 2 bases, J lost 2 bases, and 22 bases lay in between. The germline gives CDR1 MNHNS, CDR2 SASEGT. The CDR3 bases are TGTGCCAGCAGTGAAACGCCCTCCTTTTTGGGGCTAGCTGGAAACACCATATATTTT. Protein sequence: CASSETPSFLGLAGNTIYF.

The chain has TRBV4-1 and TRBJ1-5, with 9 bases identical to TRBD1. V was pared by 0 bases and J by 7 bases, with 7 bases of the junction left unmatched. CDR3 length: 16 residues. Germline lookup yields CDR1 MGHRA and CDR2 YSYEKL. The CDR3 nucleotides read TGCGCCAGCAGCCAAGATCAACAGGGGGCTTGGCAGCCCCAGCATTTT. Protein: CASSQDQQGAWQPQHF.

The chain has TRBV6-5 and TRBJ1-2, with no clear D. V was trimmed by 0 bases and J by 7 bases, leaving 12 bases between them. Germline V gene lookup returns CDR1 MNHEY and CDR2 SVGAGI. The length of the CDR3 is 14 residues. CDR3 nucleotide sequence: TGTGCCAGCAGTTACTCGAGCGGGGTTCGTGGCTACACCTTC. Amino acid sequence: CASSYSSGVRGYTF.

V usage is TRBV19 and J usage is TRBJ1-3, with a possible D match to TRBD1 (6 bases). From germline, CDR1 is LNHDA and CDR2 SQIVND (reference sequence). The ends were cut back, 5 bases at V and 4 bases at J, with 12 bases in the middle. The CDR3 has 14 amino acids. Written as DNA, the CDR3 is TGTGCCAGTAGTTCCCAGGGGCAGGGAAACACCATATATTTT. Amino acids: CASSSQGQGNTIYF.

The chain links TRBV11-2 to TRBJ1-1; 9 bases fit TRBD1. The CDR3 consists of 17 residues. Germline V gene sequence: CDR1 SGHAT, CDR2 FQNNGV. V dropped 5 bases and J dropped 3; count of bases not matched to a gene: 13. DNA for the CDR3: TGTGCCAGCAGCCCGGGACAGGGAGGGGCATGGGACACTGAAGCTTTCTTT. Encoded protein: CASSPGQGGAWDTEAFF.

The J gene is TRBJ1-4, the V gene TRBV5-1; 12 nucleotides match TRBD1. V shed 4 bases, J shed 4 bases, and the junction held 5 bases outside the gene matches. Germline V gene data show CDR1 as SGHRS and CDR2 as YFSETQ. This CDR3 is 16 amino acids long. Here the CDR3 DNA reads TGCGCCAGCAGCGGCGGGACAGGGGGCTTTAATGAAAAACTGTTTTTT. Amino acid sequence: CASSGGTGGFNEKLFF. Variable domain in full (rest from reference TRBV5-1 and TRBJ1-4): KAGVTQTPRYLIKTRGQQVTLSCSPISGHRSVSWYQQTPGQGLQFLFEYFSETQRNKGNFPGRFSGRQFSNSRSEMNVSTLELGDSALYLCASSGGTGGFNEKLFFGSGTQLSVL.